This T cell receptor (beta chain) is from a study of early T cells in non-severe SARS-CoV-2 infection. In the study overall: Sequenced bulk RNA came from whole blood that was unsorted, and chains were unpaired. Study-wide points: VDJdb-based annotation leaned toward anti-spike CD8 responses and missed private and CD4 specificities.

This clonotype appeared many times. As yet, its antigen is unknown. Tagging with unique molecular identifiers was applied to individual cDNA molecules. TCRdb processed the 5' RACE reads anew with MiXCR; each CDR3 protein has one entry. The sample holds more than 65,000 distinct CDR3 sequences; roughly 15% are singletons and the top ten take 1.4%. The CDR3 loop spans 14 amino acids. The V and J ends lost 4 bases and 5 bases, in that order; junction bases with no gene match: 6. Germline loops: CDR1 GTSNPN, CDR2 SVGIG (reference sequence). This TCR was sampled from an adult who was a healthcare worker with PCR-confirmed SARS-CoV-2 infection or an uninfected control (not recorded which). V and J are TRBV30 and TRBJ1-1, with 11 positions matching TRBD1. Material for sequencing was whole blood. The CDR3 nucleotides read TGTGCCTGGACCCTGGACAGGGGGCTTACTGAAGCTTTCTTT. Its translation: CAWTLDRGLTEAFF.